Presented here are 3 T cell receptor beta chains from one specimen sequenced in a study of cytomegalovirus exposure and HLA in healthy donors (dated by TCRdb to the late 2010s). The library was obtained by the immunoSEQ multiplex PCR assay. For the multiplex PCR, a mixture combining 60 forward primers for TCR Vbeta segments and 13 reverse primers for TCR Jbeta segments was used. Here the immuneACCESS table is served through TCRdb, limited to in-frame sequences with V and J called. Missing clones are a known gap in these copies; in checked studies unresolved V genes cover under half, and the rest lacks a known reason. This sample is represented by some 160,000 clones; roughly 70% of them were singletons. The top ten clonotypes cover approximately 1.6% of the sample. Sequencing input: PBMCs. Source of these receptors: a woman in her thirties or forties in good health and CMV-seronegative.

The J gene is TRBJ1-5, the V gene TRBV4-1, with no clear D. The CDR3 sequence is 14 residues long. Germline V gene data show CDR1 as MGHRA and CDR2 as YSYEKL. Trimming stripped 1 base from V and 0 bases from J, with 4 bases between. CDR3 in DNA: TGCGCCAGCAGCCAAGCCTCTAGCAATCAGCCCCAGCATTTT. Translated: CASSQASSNQPQHF.

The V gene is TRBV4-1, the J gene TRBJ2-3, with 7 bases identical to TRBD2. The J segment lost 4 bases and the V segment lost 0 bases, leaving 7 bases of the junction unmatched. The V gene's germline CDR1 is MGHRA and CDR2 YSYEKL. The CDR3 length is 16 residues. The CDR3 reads CASSQDPGGSADTQYF. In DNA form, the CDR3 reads TGCGCCAGCAGCCAAGATCCGGGCGGGAGTGCAGATACGCAGTATTTT.

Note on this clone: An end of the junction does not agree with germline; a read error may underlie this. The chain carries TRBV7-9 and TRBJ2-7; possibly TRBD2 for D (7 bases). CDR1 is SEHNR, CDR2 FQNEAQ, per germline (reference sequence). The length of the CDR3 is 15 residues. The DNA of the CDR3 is TGTTCCAGCAGCCCGACGGGAGGACAGCCTTACGAGCAGTACTTC. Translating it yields CSSSPTGGQPYEQYF.